This T cell receptor (beta chain) was retrieved from a study of early T cells in non-severe SARS-CoV-2 infection (dated by TCRdb to about 2021). Regarding the research as a whole: Because TCR sequencing relied on bulk RNA taken from unsorted whole blood, pairing of alpha and beta chains was not possible.

Paper-wide results and their limitations: Matching against VDJdb was skewed toward anti-spike CD8 responses, likely underestimated virus-specific expansions, and missed private and CD4 specificities.

This clonotype was detected many times. Its antigen is currently not known. No qualities accompany the bases; no much larger clone lies one base away. This was a case-control study nested in a cohort of healthcare workers in London, UK, who had nasopharyngeal swab PCR tests and blood samples taken every week. Healthcare workers were recruited between 23 and 31 March 2020, during the week of the UK lockdown, and were followed weekly for up to roughly 15 weeks. CDR1 is given as SGHTA and CDR2 as FQGNSA, both from the germline V gene. From the cysteine through the phenylalanine, the CDR3 covers 14 amino acids. Only the CDR3 DNA is retained, 42 bases long and in frame from the first base. Trimming at the junction amounts to 4 bases on V and 9 bases on J, and the germline ends lie 18 bases apart. The library was built by means of 5' RACE. The sequencer was a NextSeq 500. In the TCR library protocol, unique molecular identifiers were attached to individual cDNA molecules to correct for PCR bias and sequencing error. TCR alpha and beta chains were both sequenced, and the abundances of alpha and beta sequences in each sample were closely correlated with each other. From the authors' description of their analysis: Decombinator V4 was used to annotate TCR sequences for V gene, J gene and CDR3. Expanded TCRs were defined as changing significantly between any two time points under a Poisson model with p below 0.0001. TCR abundances were normalised to the total number of TCRs sequenced per sample and expressed as counts per million. MAIT TCRs were defined by TRAV1-2 paired with TRAJ12, TRAJ20 or TRAJ33, and iNKT TCRs by TRAV10 paired with TRAJ18. VDJdb, accessed 1 November 2021, was searched for CMV, EBV and SARS-CoV-2 annotated TCRs, with TCRs annotated for multiple antigens excluded. TCRdb reanalyzed the raw reads on its own, using fastp at Q25 for trimming and MiXCR for clone calling, and kept in-frame beta chains. Records with the same CDR3 protein are collapsed into one entry carrying the most frequent genes and DNA. It is TCRdb's table, rather than the study itself, that gives the V and J calls and clone size. A total of 66,000 or so distinct CDR3 sequences appear in this sample, 10% to 12% of them only once. The ten largest clones add up to around 1.8% of the sample.

Sequences were obtained from whole blood. The chain couples TRBV7-2 to TRBJ2-5; TRBD1 might be the D gene, on 5 matching bases. The clonotype was recovered from an adult who was a healthcare worker with PCR-confirmed SARS-CoV-2 infection or an uninfected control (not recorded which). The CDR3 region has the sequence CASSYRSGGVAQYF. The nucleotides read TGTGCCAGCAGCTACAGGTCGGGCGGTGTCGCCCAGTACTTC.